The present T cell receptor beta chain was sequenced within a study of blood T cell repertoires in COVID-19. Sequenced by immunoSEQ multiplex PCR; TCRdb stores in-frame clones only, minus some. The table has about 170,000 clones, around 83% seen once. This clone showed up just a few times. Germline V gives CDR1 SGHDT, CDR2 YYEEEE. The CDR3 loop spans 14 amino acids. Germline trimming cut 2 bases from V and 6 bases from J; bases unmatched to any gene: 4. This TCR was recovered from a woman aged 70-85 years who had recovered from COVID-19. Sequencing was done on a sample of peripheral blood. V usage is TRBV5-6 and J usage is TRBJ2-1, with 8 bases matching TRBD2. The CDR3 DNA follows: TGTGCCAGCAGCTTCCCCCTAGCGGGCAATGAGCAGTTCTTC. Its translation is CASSFPLAGNEQFF.